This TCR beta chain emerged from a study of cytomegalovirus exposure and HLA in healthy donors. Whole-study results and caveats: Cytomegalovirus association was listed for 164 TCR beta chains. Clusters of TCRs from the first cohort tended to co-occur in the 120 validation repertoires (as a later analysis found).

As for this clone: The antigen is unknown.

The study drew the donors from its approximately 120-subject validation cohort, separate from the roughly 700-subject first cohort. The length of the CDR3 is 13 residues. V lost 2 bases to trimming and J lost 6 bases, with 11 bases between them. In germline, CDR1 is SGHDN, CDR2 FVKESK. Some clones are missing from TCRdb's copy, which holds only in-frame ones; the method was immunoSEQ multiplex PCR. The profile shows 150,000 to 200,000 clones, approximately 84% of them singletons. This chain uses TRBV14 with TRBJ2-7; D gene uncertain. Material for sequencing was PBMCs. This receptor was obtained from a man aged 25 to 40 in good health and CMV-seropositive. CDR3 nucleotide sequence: TGTGCCAGCAGCCAACTCGGTCCGGGCGAGCAGTACTTC. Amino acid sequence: CASSQLGPGEQYF.